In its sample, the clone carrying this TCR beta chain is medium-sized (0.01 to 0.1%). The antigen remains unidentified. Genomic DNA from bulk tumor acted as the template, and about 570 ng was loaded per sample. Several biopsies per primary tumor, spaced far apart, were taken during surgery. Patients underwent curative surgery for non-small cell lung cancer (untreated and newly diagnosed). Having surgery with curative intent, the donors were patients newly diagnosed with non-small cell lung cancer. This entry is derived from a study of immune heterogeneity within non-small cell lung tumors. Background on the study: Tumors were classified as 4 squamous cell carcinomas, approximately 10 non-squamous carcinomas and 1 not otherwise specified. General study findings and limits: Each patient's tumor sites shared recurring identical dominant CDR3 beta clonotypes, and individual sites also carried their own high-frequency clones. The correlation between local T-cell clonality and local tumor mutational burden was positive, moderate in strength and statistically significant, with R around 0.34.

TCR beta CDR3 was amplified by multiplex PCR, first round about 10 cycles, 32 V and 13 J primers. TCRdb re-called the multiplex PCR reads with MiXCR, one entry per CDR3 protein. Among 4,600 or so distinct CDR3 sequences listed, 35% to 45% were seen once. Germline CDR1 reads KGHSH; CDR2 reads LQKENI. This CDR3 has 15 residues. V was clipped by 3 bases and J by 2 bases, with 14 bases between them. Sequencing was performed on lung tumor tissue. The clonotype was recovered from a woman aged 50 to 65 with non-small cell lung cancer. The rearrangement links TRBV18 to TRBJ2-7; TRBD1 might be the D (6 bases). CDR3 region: CASSPGNRETYEQYF. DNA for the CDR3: TGTGCCAGCTCACCGGGGAACAGGGAGACCTACGAGCAGTACTTC. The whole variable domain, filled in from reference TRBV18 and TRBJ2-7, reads NAGVMQNPRHLVRRRGQEARLRCSPMKGHSHVYWYRQLPEEGLKFMVYLQKENIIDESGMPKERFSAEFPKEGPSILRIQQVVRGDSAAYFCASSPGNRETYEQYFGPGTRLTVT.